These 14 T cell receptor beta chains came from one sample sequenced in a study of prognosis after radiotherapy for stage I lung cancer. Genomic DNA was subjected to two-round multiplex PCR for amplification of TCR beta CDR3. Amplification in first-round PCR relied on primers specific to each TRBV and TRBJ gene. TCRdb re-called the multiplex PCR reads with MiXCR, one entry per CDR3 protein. The repertoire includes 20,000 or so distinct CDR3 sequences, around 24% of them detected once, and roughly 22% sits in the top ten. This specimen was PBMCs, taken before or after stereotactic body radiation therapy (not recorded which). The receptor source for this set is a donor over 45 with non-small cell lung cancer.

This clonotype showed up many times. V usage is TRBV4-1 and J usage is TRBJ2-7, with unresolved D. Trimming stripped 4 bases from V and 0 bases from J, with 7 bases between. Per the germline V gene, CDR1 is MGHRA and CDR2 is YSYEKL. The CDR3 loop spans 13 amino acids. CDR3 DNA sequence: TGCGCCAGCAGCCTCGGAAGCTCCTACGAGCAGTACTTC. This encodes CASSLGSSYEQYF.

The chain has TRBV19 and TRBJ1-5; D gene uncertain. From germline, CDR1 is LNHDA and CDR2 SQIVND (reference sequence). The CDR3 loop spans 11 amino acids. V was clipped by 11 bases and J by 0 bases, with 5 bases between them. CDR3 DNA sequence: TGTGCCCTGTATAGCAATCAGCCCCAGCATTTT. As protein: CALYSNQPQHF.

In its sample, this clonotype was seen many times. This chain connects TRBV7-2 to TRBJ2-1; possibly TRBD2 for D (5 bases). V lost 6 bases, J lost 7 bases, and 19 bases lay in between. The CDR3 has 15 residues. Germline values: CDR1 SGHTA, CDR2 FQGNSA. The CDR3 DNA reads as TGTGCCAGCAGGGGCGGGCTAGTTTATGGGAATGAGCAGTTCTTC. Residues: CASRGGLVYGNEQFF.

This clonotype was found many times. The rearrangement joins TRBV25-1 to TRBJ2-7, with 9 positions matching TRBD1. With V trimmed by 5 bases and J by 5 bases, 7 bases remained unmatched. Looked up from germline, CDR1 is MGHDK and CDR2 is SYGVNS. This CDR3 comprises 14 residues. The CDR3 DNA is TGTGCCAGCAGTAGGACAGGGGTTCGGGACGAGCAGTACTTC. Translation: CASSRTGVRDEQYF.

This clonotype was seen just once. A single base is all that separates this from a far larger clone, so a read error is likely. V and J are TRBV6-2 or TRBV6-3 and TRBJ2-1, with D perhaps TRBD2 (7 bases). CDR3 length equals 14 residues. Trimming stripped 5 bases from V and 7 bases from J, with 15 bases between. The germline gives CDR1 MNHEY, CDR2 SVGEGT. The CDR3 DNA reads TGTGCCAGCAGTACCCGACGGGGGGCTAATGAGCAGTTCTTC. Translated, it gives CASSTRRGANEQFF.

This clonotype is medium-sized. This chain links TRBV5-1 with TRBJ2-1; possibly TRBD1 for D (7 bases). V lost 2 bases and J lost 7, with 19 bases in between. The CDR3 runs to 16 residues. From germline, CDR1 is SGHRS and CDR2 YFSETQ. The CDR3 DNA follows: TGCGCCAGCAGCTTAAGACAGGGCGCGGAGGGGAATGAGCAGTTCTTC. As protein: CASSLRQGAEGNEQFF.

This clonotype was recorded at least ten times. The chain combines TRBV6-2 or TRBV6-3 with TRBJ2-3, with 12 bases aligning to TRBD2. This CDR3 contains 18 residues. The junction had 10 bases not matched to a gene; V was cut back by 4 bases and J by 2 bases. In germline, CDR1 is MNHEY, CDR2 SVGEGT. The DNA of the CDR3 is TGTGCCAGCAGTTCCCCGGTGTCTAGCGGGGGGGTCACAGATACGCAGTATTTT. Its translation is CASSSPVSSGGVTDTQYF.

This clonotype was counted ten times or more. The chain has TRBV15 and TRBJ2-5; possible D gene TRBD1, 6 bases. The CDR3 loop spans 16 amino acids. Germline V gene sequence: CDR1 LNHNV, CDR2 YYDKDF (reference sequence). Trimming shortened V by 0 bases and J by 4 bases, and 15 bases separated the two germline ends. CDR3 in amino acids: CATSRDDRFDPETQYF. CDR3 sequence (DNA): TGTGCCACCAGCAGAGACGACAGGTTCGATCCAGAGACCCAGTACTTC. Full variable domain (missing parts from reference TRBV15 and TRBJ2-5): DAMVIQNPRYQVTQFGKPVTLSCSQTLNHNVMYWYQQKSSQAPKLLFHYYDKDFNNEADTPDNFQSRRPNTSFCFLDIRSPGLGDTAMYLCATSRDDRFDPETQYFGPGTRLLVL.

This clonotype was counted ten times or more. The J gene is TRBJ2-4, the V gene TRBV4-1, with D perhaps matching TRBD2 (6 bases). The CDR3 contains 19 residues. Looked up from germline, CDR1 is MGHRA and CDR2 is YSYEKL. V lost 0 bases, J lost 6 bases, and 24 bases lay in between. CDR3 in DNA: TGCGCCAGCAGCCAAGATATTGGGTTAGGGACTTCTAAGGCAAACATTCAGTACTTC. Its protein product is CASSQDIGLGTSKANIQYF.

This clonotype came up many times. The V gene is TRBV12-3 or TRBV12-4, the J gene TRBJ2-5; D gene unclear. The CDR3 is 11 residues long. Deletions cut 5 bases from V and 5 bases from J, with 6 bases between. The CDR3 DNA sequence: TGTGCCAGCAGTCTAAGGGAGACCCAGTACTTC. Encoded protein: CASSLRETQYF.

This clonotype was observed many times. V and J are TRBV14 and TRBJ1-1; no clear D. V was clipped by 0 bases and J by 10 bases, with 12 bases between them. Germline CDR1 and CDR2: SGHDN and FVKESK. The CDR3 spans 13 residues. CDR3 loop: CASSQDRSSSAFF. The CDR3 DNA is TGTGCCAGCAGCCAAGACAGGAGTTCCTCAGCTTTCTTT.

This clonotype was seen many times. The rearrangement joins TRBV18 to TRBJ1-2; no clear D gene. V shed 5 bases and J shed 10 bases, with 11 bases lying between them. The germline CDR1 and CDR2 sequences are KGHSH and LQKENI. The CDR3 extends over 11 amino acids. CDR3 coding DNA: TGTGCCAGCTCAAAGGGAGGCGACTACACCTTC. It specifies CASSKGGDYTF.

At least ten counts were recorded for this clonotype. The V and J genes are TRBV20-1 and TRBJ2-7; D is ambiguous. This CDR3 region has 16 residues. CDR1 is DFQATT, CDR2 SNEGSKA, per germline (reference sequence). The germline V and J ends were trimmed by 0 bases and 3 bases, with 18 bases remaining between them. CDR3 amino acids: CSARDFNSPRYYEQYF. CDR3 in DNA: TGCAGTGCTAGAGATTTTAACAGTCCCCGATACTACGAGCAGTACTTC.

The chain carries TRBV6-2 or TRBV6-3 and TRBJ1-6; 7 bases line up with TRBD1. V was clipped by 7 bases and J by 16 bases; unmatched bases: 16. The CDR3 extends over 14 amino acids. CDR1 is MNHEY and CDR2 is SVGEGT in the germline V gene. Written as DNA, the CDR3 is TGTGCCAGCAAGAGGGACAGAGATATTTCAACACTCCACTTT. Translation: CASKRDRDISTLHF.